The text below deals with one T cell receptor beta chain. How the authors handled the data: For nucleated cells, counts were estimated from reference gene primer amplification. The repertoire was sequenced with immunoSEQ multiplex PCR; TCRdb's copy has only in-frame clones and lacks some. Clone size and the V and J calls come from that table; the DNA yielded D and trimming. The sample lists a few hundred thousand clones, roughly 80% occurring once. The data stem from a study of blood T cell repertoires in COVID-19. Study-level information: COVID-19 samples from acute and convalescent phases originated in the United States, Italy and Spain. Sample material is recorded as cDNA or gDNA derived from T cells, B-cell-depleted T cells, or PBMCs.

A Seattle source enrolled patients during active infection and followed them longitudinally. The material sequenced was peripheral blood. The clonotype was recovered from an older woman with COVID-19, enrolled during active disease.

CDR3 in DNA: TGCGCCAGCAGCCAAGATATCGGACTGGGGGGAGAGACCCAGTACTTC. This translates into CASSQDIGLGGETQYF. This chain joins TRBV4-3 and TRBJ2-5, with D possibly matching TRBD2 (6 bases). V was shortened by 0 bases and J by 4 bases, with 15 bases between the two germline ends. Germline CDR1 and CDR2: LGHNA and YSLEER. The CDR3 sequence is 16 residues long.